Listed below are T cell receptor beta chains from one sample, sequenced in a study of OX40 agonist ivuxolimab in advanced cancers. Clones were read by immunoSEQ multiplex PCR, and TCRdb kept only the in-frame ones, dropping some. The sample holds some 100,000 clones, 88% seen once. The source material was CD4+ or CD8+ T cells sorted from blood, sampled in a trial of the OX40 agonist ivuxolimab. These receptors originate from an adult with an advanced solid tumor such as melanoma, head and neck, liver or kidney cancer. Each CDR3 is given with its conserved first and last residue. A D gene is named only where the DNA matches it firmly. Clone size is stated in some rows and not others, as once, few, many or a class when expanded.

j_call	d_call	clone_size	v_call	cdr3_aa	cdr3_nt
TRBJ2-3	NA	NA	TRBV18	CASSPDSGSTDTQYF	TGTGCCAGCTCACCAGATAGCGGTAGCACAGATACGCAGTATTTT
TRBJ1-3	NA	NA	TRBV5-1	CASSLQPSGNTIYF	TGCGCCAGCAGCTTACAGCCCTCTGGAAACACCATATATTTT
TRBJ1-3	NA	once	TRBV18	CASSPAGSGNTIYF	TGTGCCAGCTCACCTGCCGGCTCTGGAAACACCATATATTTT
TRBJ2-5	NA	NA	TRBV18	CASSPPGPVRTETQYF	TGTGCCAGCTCACCACCTGGCCCAGTCCGGACGGAGACCCAGTACTTC
TRBJ2-5	TRBD1	NA	TRBV5-4	CASSSDRGVQETQYF	TGTGCCAGCAGCTCGGACAGGGGAGTCCAAGAGACCCAGTACTTC
TRBJ1-5	TRBD1	NA	TRBV7-8	CASSLGTGGNQPQHF	TGTGCCAGCAGCTTAGGGACAGGGGGCAATCAGCCCCAGCATTTT
TRBJ1-3	NA	NA	TRBV29-1	CSVTNAVGGNTIYF	TGCAGCGTGACGAATGCAGTAGGAGGAAACACCATATATTTT
TRBJ1-1	NA	NA	TRBV27	CASIPLTGSTEAFF	TGTGCCAGCATTCCCCTCACAGGGTCAACTGAAGCTTTCTTT
TRBJ2-3	TRBD2	few	TRBV4-2	CASSQRALAGVADTQYF	TGTGCCAGCAGCCAAAGGGCGCTAGCGGGAGTGGCAGATACGCAGTATTTT
TRBJ1-2	NA	NA	TRBV6-6	CASSSHDVGQNYGYTF	TGTGCCAGCAGCTCCCACGATGTGGGGCAAAACTATGGCTACACCTTC
TRBJ2-1	TRBD2	NA	TRBV5-1	CASSFTSGSGGNEQFF	TGCGCCAGCAGCTTTACTAGCGGGAGTGGGGGCAATGAGCAGTTCTTC
TRBJ2-2	NA	NA	TRBV2	CASGRVNGLFF	TGTGCCAGCGGGCGGGTAAACGGGCTGTTTTTT
TRBJ2-5	TRBD2	NA	TRBV5-4	CASSPPSGAYQETQYF	TGTGCCAGCAGCCCGCCTAGCGGGGCGTACCAAGAGACCCAGTACTTC
TRBJ1-2	TRBD1	NA	TRBV18	CASSTTGGEGYTF	TGTGCCAGCTCAACTACAGGGGGAGAAGGCTACACCTTC
TRBJ2-7	TRBD2	NA	TRBV4-1	CASSLPSRSSGKEYEQYF	TGCGCCAGCAGCCTTCCTTCCCGGTCTAGCGGGAAAGAGTACGAGCAGTACTTC
TRBJ1-2	TRBD1	NA	TRBV7-9	CASSLRQGGGEYGYTF	TGTGCCAGCAGCCTCCGACAGGGAGGGGGGGAGTATGGCTACACCTTC
TRBJ2-7	NA	NA	TRBV6-1	CASSEYGGLSSYEQYF	TGTGCCAGCAGTGAATACGGCGGGCTTAGCTCCTACGAGCAGTACTTC
TRBJ2-2	TRBD1	NA	TRBV5-1	CASSAGQGLNTGELFF	TGCGCCAGCAGCGCCGGACAGGGGCTGAACACCGGGGAGCTGTTTTTT
TRBJ1-4	NA	NA	TRBV5-1	CASSPNNFNEKLFF	TGCGCCAGCAGCCCGAACAATTTTAATGAAAAACTGTTTTTT
TRBJ2-5	NA	NA	TRBV18	CASSPPGLQETQYF	TGTGCCAGCTCACCCCCGGGACTCCAAGAGACCCAGTACTTC
TRBJ2-1	NA	NA	TRBV6-1	CASSEGTMHFNEQFF	TGTGCCAGCAGTGAAGGGACTATGCACTTCAATGAGCAGTTCTTC
TRBJ1-5	NA	NA	TRBV6-1	CASSERGSQPQHF	TGTGCCAGCAGTGAACGGGGGAGCCAGCCCCAGCATTTT
TRBJ2-1	TRBD1	NA	TRBV5-5	CASSRGTGELSYNEQFF	TGTGCCAGCAGCAGAGGGACAGGTGAACTCTCCTACAATGAGCAGTTCTTC
TRBJ1-2	NA	NA	TRBV5-1	CASSGGGLRASYTF	TGCGCCAGCTCCGGGGGGGGGCTTCGTGCGAGCTACACCTTC
TRBJ1-4	NA	NA	TRBV7-9	CASSLSEKLFF	TGTGCCAGCAGCTTGAGTGAAAAACTGTTTTTT
TRBJ2-2	TRBD2	NA	TRBV28	CASSSGLAGAYGELFF	TGTGCCAGCAGTTCGGGACTAGCGGGAGCATACGGGGAGCTGTTTTTT
TRBJ1-6	NA	NA	TRBV6-1	CASRPLGQYNSPLHF	TGTGCCAGCAGGCCGTTAGGGCAATATAATTCACCCCTCCACTTT
TRBJ2-5	NA	NA	TRBV28	CASSLLSGLAGTQYF	TGTGCCAGCAGTTTATTATCCGGACTTGCAGGGACCCAGTACTTC
TRBJ2-3	NA	NA	TRBV14	CASSQDRWGQSSTDTQYF	TGTGCCAGCAGCCAAGATCGGTGGGGTCAGTCTAGCACAGATACGCAGTATTTT
TRBJ2-3	TRBD1	once	TRBV29-1	CSVSSGTGNTDTQYF	TGCAGCGTTAGTTCCGGGACAGGGAACACAGATACGCAGTATTTT
TRBJ2-7	TRBD2	NA	TRBV4-1	CASSQDLRLAGQNEQYF	TGCGCCAGCAGCCAAGATCTCCGACTAGCAGGGCAGAACGAGCAGTACTTC
TRBJ2-3	NA	NA	TRBV5-1	CASSLAWVSDTQYF	TGCGCCAGCAGCTTGGCCTGGGTTTCAGATACGCAGTATTTT
TRBJ1-1	NA	few	TRBV30	CAWVDGLNTEAFF	TGTGCCTGGGTGGACGGTTTGAACACTGAAGCTTTCTTT
TRBJ1-2	NA	once	TRBV20-1	CSAQRIYGYTF	TGCAGTGCTCAGAGAATTTATGGCTACACCTTC
TRBJ1-1	NA	NA	TRBV6-1	CASSPPTGYTEAFF	TGTGCCAGCAGTCCACCCACAGGGTACACTGAAGCTTTCTTT
TRBJ1-2	NA	NA	TRBV2	CASTAGILNYGYTF	TGTGCCAGCACGGCTGGGATCCTTAACTATGGCTACACCTTC
TRBJ1-3	NA	NA	TRBV19	CASSGLSSGNTIYF	TGTGCCAGTAGTGGACTGAGCTCTGGAAACACCATATATTTT
TRBJ2-1	NA	NA	TRBV10-3	CAISATNNEQFF	TGTGCCATCAGTGCGACCAACAATGAGCAGTTCTTC
TRBJ1-3	NA	NA	TRBV5-1	CASSLSPGASSGNTIYF	TGCGCCAGCAGCTTGAGCCCCGGGGCTAGCTCTGGAAACACCATATATTTT
TRBJ1-1	TRBD1	NA	TRBV28	CASSTRTGEAEAFF	TGTGCCAGCAGTACCCGAACAGGGGAGGCTGAAGCTTTCTTT
TRBJ2-2	TRBD1	NA	TRBV11-2	CASSLVQGATGELFF	TGTGCCAGCAGCTTAGTACAGGGGGCTACCGGGGAGCTGTTTTTT
TRBJ1-5	NA	NA	TRBV19	CASSTQGQGGNQPQHF	TGTGCCAGTAGTACCCAGGGCCAAGGAGGCAATCAGCCCCAGCATTTT